These 31 T cell receptor beta chains originate from one sample sequenced in a study of blood T cell repertoires in COVID-19. Clones were sequenced by immunoSEQ multiplex PCR, and TCRdb holds only the in-frame ones, with some missing. Among under 500,000 clones, around nine tenths were seen once, and the ten largest hold about 4.3%. Material: peripheral blood. The receptors here all came from a woman in her twenties or thirties with acute or convalescent COVID-19.

To note about this clone: The same CDR3 also results from other DNA sequences found in this sample. The gene calls are TRBV9 and TRBJ2-7; TRBD2 agrees at 7 bases. Germline CDR1 is SGDLS and CDR2 is YYNGEE. Trimming took 2 bases from V and 1 from J; bases not matched to a gene: 3. This CDR3 spans 14 amino acids. CDR3 sequence reads: CASSVGGSSYEQYF. In nucleotides, the CDR3 is TGTGCCAGCAGCGTGGGGGGGTCTTCCTACGAGCAGTACTTC.

J is TRBJ2-3 and V is TRBV12-5; 11 positions agree with TRBD2. V dropped 7 bases and J dropped 3; count of bases not matched to a gene: 6. CDR1 is LGHNT and CDR2 is FRNRAP in the germline V gene. CDR3 length equals 15 residues. The CDR3 loop reads CASAPGTSGTDTQYF. The CDR3 DNA is TGTGCTAGTGCTCCGGGGACTAGCGGAACAGATACGCAGTATTTT.

The chain joins TRBV9 to TRBJ2-5, with 7 bases matching TRBD2. CDR3 size: 14 residues. The germline CDR1 and CDR2 sequences are SGDLS and YYNGEE. V lost 3 bases to trimming and J lost 5 bases; unmatched junction nucleotides: 7. The DNA of the CDR3 is TGTGCCAGCAGCGCGGTGAGCGGGGCGGAGACCCAGTACTTC. Protein product: CASSAVSGAETQYF.

The chain combines TRBV13 with TRBJ2-3, with D perhaps matching TRBD1 (5 bases). CDR3 length equals 12 residues. V lost 5 bases to trimming and J lost 6 bases, with 9 bases between them. CDR1 is PRHDT, CDR2 FYEKMQ, per germline (reference sequence). The CDR3 loop is CASSQGADTQYF. CDR3 DNA sequence: TGTGCCAGCAGCCAAGGGGCGGATACGCAGTATTTT.

This chain uses TRBV9 with TRBJ2-2; possible D gene TRBD1, 6 bases. This CDR3 has 12 amino acids. Germline assignment: CDR1 SGDLS and CDR2 YYNGEE. Deletions cut 4 bases from V and 9 bases from J, with 10 bases between. CDR3 in amino acids: CASSIQGRELFF. The CDR3 coding sequence is TGTGCCAGCAGCATACAGGGTCGGGAGCTGTTTTTT.

The V and J genes are TRBV29-1 and TRBJ1-4; D is uncertain. Germline loops: CDR1 SQVTM, CDR2 ANQGSEA. The CDR3 is 11 amino acids. In DNA form, the CDR3 reads TGCTCTGCTGGTAGCGATGAAAAACTGTTTTTT. This gives the protein CSAGSDEKLFF.

This chain joins TRBV12-3 or TRBV12-4 and TRBJ2-7; 7 nucleotides line up with TRBD2. V gave up 7 bases and J gave up 1 base; unmatched junction bases: 4. The CDR3 covers 13 residues. The CDR3, as DNA: TGTGCCAGCACCCCAGCGGGGTCCTACGAGCAGTACTTC. This codes for CASTPAGSYEQYF.

The chain recombines TRBV5-1 with TRBJ2-1; TRBD2 matches at 10 bases. CDR1 SGHRS and CDR2 YFSETQ come from the germline V gene. V dropped 3 bases and J dropped 4; count of bases not matched to a gene: 10. This CDR3 has 17 amino acids. CDR3 protein: CASSWSSSGGAYNEQFF. CDR3 bases: TGCGCCAGCAGCTGGTCCTCTAGCGGGGGTGCATACAATGAGCAGTTCTTC.

This rearrangement joins TRBV6-5 to TRBJ1-5, with 7 bases lining up with TRBD1. With 8 bases clipped from V and 7 bases from J, the junction kept 8 bases outside the gene matches. CDR1 MNHEY and CDR2 SVGAGI come from the germline V gene. CDR3 length equals 13 residues. CDR3 loop: CASSKQGRQPQHF. CDR3 bases: TGTGCCAGCTCCAAACAGGGGAGACAGCCCCAGCATTTT.

The table lists this clone with a few counts. J is TRBJ2-7 and V is TRBV19; 9 bases are a match to TRBD1. The CDR3 loop spans 14 amino acids. In germline, CDR1 is LNHDA, CDR2 SQIVND (reference sequence). The trim removed 10 bases at V and 9 bases at J, leaving 16 bases unmatched. The CDR3 region has the DNA TGTGCCACCCGAGGGGGGACAGGGTTACAGGCGCAGTACTTC. This translates into CATRGGTGLQAQYF.

The gene calls are TRBV20-1 and TRBJ2-7, with TRBD1 matching over 7 bases. The CDR3 consists of 14 residues. V trimming: 3 bases; J trimming: 5 bases; junction bases outside the gene matches: 10. Germline-derived CDR1 and CDR2 are DFQATT and SNEGSKA (reference sequence). The CDR3 nucleotides read TGCAGTGCTAGTACACCCACAGGGGCCAACGAGCAGTACTTC. This codes for CSASTPTGANEQYF.

Concerning this clone: Other DNA variants within this sample encode the same CDR3. The chain employs TRBV5-4 and TRBJ1-6; D is unclear. CDR3 size: 12 residues. With 3 bases removed from V and 8 bases from J, the gap between germline ends came to 6 bases. The germline V gene encodes CDR1 SGHNT and CDR2 YYREEE (reference sequence). The CDR3 spells CASSSGDSPLHF. The CDR3 region has the DNA TGTGCCAGCAGCTCGGGTGATTCACCCCTCCACTTT.

The rearrangement links TRBV6-2 or TRBV6-3 to TRBJ2-2; 7 nucleotides line up with TRBD2. The CDR3 contains 17 residues. Germline CDR1 MNHEY, CDR2 SVGEGT. The V and J ends lost 4 bases and 1 base, in that order; junction bases with no gene match: 9. For the CDR3, the DNA is TGTGCCAGCAGTTTACGACGGGGGGAGTGGAACACCGGGGAGCTGTTTTTT. Amino acid sequence: CASSLRRGEWNTGELFF.

The chain is built from TRBV7-9 and TRBJ1-2; 7 nucleotides agree with TRBD1. Germline V CDR1 and CDR2: SEHNR, FQNEAQ (reference sequence). J gave up 1 base and V 5 bases, and 10 bases lay outside the gene matches. There are 16 residues in the CDR3. For the CDR3, the DNA is TGTGCCAGCAGCCATAGACGGGACAGCCATAACTATGGCTACACCTTC. Translating gives CASSHRRDSHNYGYTF.

The J gene is TRBJ1-1, the V gene TRBV5-1; possibly TRBD1 for D (6 bases). The germline V gene has CDR1 SGHRS and CDR2 YFSETQ. CDR3 length: 15 amino acids. V was pared by 4 bases and J by 1 base, with 14 bases between. The CDR3 DNA is TGCGCCAGCAGCATGACAGGATTAACGAACACTGAAGCTTTCTTT. Translation: CASSMTGLTNTEAFF.

The V gene is TRBV27, the J gene TRBJ1-6; D is perhaps TRBD1 (6 bases). This CDR3 is 14 amino acids long. The V and J ends lost 6 bases and 10 bases respectively, with 16 bases between them. Germline values: CDR1 MNHEY, CDR2 SMNVEV (reference sequence). The CDR3 DNA reads as TGTGCCAGCAGCCTGCAGGGGTTCGGGTCACCCCTCCACTTT. Translation gives CASSLQGFGSPLHF.

The chain carries TRBV6-5 and TRBJ1-6; D is undetermined. V lost 6 bases, J lost 7 bases, and 13 bases lay in between. Germline V CDR1 and CDR2: MNHEY, SVGAGI. This CDR3 region has 14 residues. The CDR3 spells CASRSPGVNSPLHF. The CDR3 DNA is TGTGCCAGCAGGTCCCCTGGAGTAAATTCACCCCTCCACTTT.

V usage is TRBV5-6 and J usage is TRBJ2-1, with a possible D match to TRBD2 (6 bases). CDR1 and CDR2 (germline): SGHDT, YYEEEE. Trimming removed 2 bases at V and 4 bases at J, with 10 bases between. This CDR3 contains 14 residues. This chain's CDR3 is CASSFWGVYNEQFF. DNA of the CDR3: TGTGCCAGCAGCTTTTGGGGGGTATACAATGAGCAGTTCTTC.

The chain joins TRBV13 to TRBJ2-2; D ambiguous. The germline V gene encodes CDR1 PRHDT and CDR2 FYEKMQ (reference sequence). The CDR3 totals 12 residues. V lost 5 bases to trimming and J lost 2 bases, with 3 bases between them. DNA for the CDR3: TGTGCCAGCAGCCTCAACACCGGGGAGCTGTTTTTT. Its translation is CASSLNTGELFF.

The chain carries TRBV7-2 and TRBJ1-3; 11 nucleotides align to TRBD1. The CDR3 consists of 16 residues. Losses at the gene ends were 3 bases for V and 4 bases for J; bases not matched to a gene: 5. CDR1 and CDR2 (germline): SGHTA, FQGNSA. CDR3 bases: TGTGCCAGCAGCTTCCGGACAGGGGGCCGAGGAAACACCATATATTTT. Translation: CASSFRTGGRGNTIYF.

The CDR3 here is CASSPQQGRTEAFF. The CDR3 DNA sequence: TGCGCCAGCAGCCCCCAGCAGGGTAGGACTGAAGCTTTCTTT. The gene calls are TRBV5-1 and TRBJ1-1, with D perhaps TRBD1 (5 bases). The CDR3 has 14 amino acids. V lost 4 bases, J lost 5 bases, and 15 bases lay in between. In germline, CDR1 is SGHRS, CDR2 YFSETQ.

The chain carries TRBV19 and TRBJ2-2; D uncertain. CDR1 LNHDA and CDR2 SQIVND come from the germline V gene (reference sequence). Trimming stripped 3 bases from V and 3 bases from J, with 17 bases between. The CDR3 consists of 17 residues. CDR3 bases: TGTGCCAGTAGTATCAGCGTAACTCCACCGTACACCGGGGAGCTGTTTTTT. Translation: CASSISVTPPYTGELFF.

The rearrangement joins TRBV28 to TRBJ1-2; D unresolved. The CDR3 covers 14 residues. Trimming left V 2 bases short and J 2 bases short, with 9 bases between. Germline V gives CDR1 MDHEN, CDR2 SYDVKM. CDR3 loop: CASSLLGTNYGYTF. CDR3 coding DNA: TGTGCCAGCAGTTTACTAGGAACGAACTATGGCTACACCTTC.

Here the CDR3 DNA reads TGTGCCAGCAGCTTTGACCGGGATGAGCAGTTCTTC. Translated, it gives CASSFDRDEQFF. The chain joins TRBV7-9 to TRBJ2-1; D unresolved. The CDR3 covers 12 residues. Trimming left V 3 bases short and J 8 bases short, with 8 bases between. In germline, CDR1 is SEHNR, CDR2 FQNEAQ (reference sequence). The variable domain in full, with the rest retrieved from reference TRBV7-9 and TRBJ2-1, is DTGVSQNPRHKITKRGQNVTFRCDPISEHNRLYWYRQTLGQGPEFLTYFQNEAQLEKSRLLSDRFSAERPKGSFSTLEIQRTEQGDSAMYLCASSFDRDEQFFGPGTRLTVL.

V is TRBV29-1 and J is TRBJ2-1; 10 bases are shared with TRBD1. With V trimmed by 7 bases and J by 5 bases, 5 bases remained unmatched. Looked up from germline, CDR1 is SQVTM and CDR2 is ANQGSEA. The CDR3 is made up of 13 amino acids. CDR3 sequence: CSGRDRGNNEQFF. For the CDR3, the DNA is TGCAGCGGTCGGGACAGGGGAAACAATGAGCAGTTCTTC.

This clone has a single count. This rearrangement joins TRBV5-4 to TRBJ1-6; 8 nucleotides match TRBD1. V was clipped by 5 bases and J by 10 bases; unmatched bases: 8. This CDR3 is built from 14 residues. CDR1 and CDR2 (germline): SGHNT, YYREEE (reference sequence). CDR3 DNA sequence: TGTGCCAGCAGACCTCAGGGGGCTGGGTCACCCCTCCACTTT. It codes for CASRPQGAGSPLHF.

The chain couples TRBV12-3 or TRBV12-4 to TRBJ1-1; D call uncertain. The V gene lost 2 bases and the J gene lost 6 bases, with 7 bases spanning the gap. The CDR3 runs 12 residues. The CDR3 bases are TGTGCCAGCAGTTTAAATCCCGCTGAAGCTTTCTTT. This translates into CASSLNPAEAFF.

The chain employs TRBV20-1 and TRBJ2-1; D remains ambiguous. The germline V gene has CDR1 DFQATT and CDR2 SNEGSKA (reference sequence). Trimming stripped 6 bases from V and 9 bases from J, with 12 bases between. This CDR3 region has 11 residues. The CDR3: CSARHRVEQFF. CDR3 DNA: TGCAGTGCACGACACAGAGTTGAGCAGTTCTTC.

V gene TRBV15 combines with J gene TRBJ1-5; 7 bases are a match to TRBD1. Losses at the gene ends were 1 base for V and 5 bases for J; bases not matched to a gene: 8. The germline CDR1 and CDR2 sequences are LNHNV and YYDKDF (reference sequence). CDR3 length: 16 amino acids. CDR3 coding DNA: TGTGCCACCAGCAGAGCGAGGGGACAGTCGGATCAGCCCCAGCATTTT. Residues: CATSRARGQSDQPQHF.

This clone was counted a single time. This chain uses TRBV5-1 with TRBJ1-6; 10 bases map to TRBD1. Germline V gene data show CDR1 as SGHRS and CDR2 as YFSETQ. The CDR3 consists of 15 residues. The V and J ends lost 4 bases and 7 bases, in that order; junction bases with no gene match: 5. CDR3 in amino acids: CASSLRTGGNSPLHF. DNA of the CDR3: TGCGCCAGCAGCCTACGGACAGGGGGGAATTCACCCCTCCACTTT.

The gene calls are TRBV12-5 and TRBJ2-5, with 11 bases aligning to TRBD1. The CDR3 is made up of 17 amino acids. V dropped 6 bases and J dropped 1; count of bases not matched to a gene: 10. CDR1 is LGHNT, CDR2 FRNRAP, per germline. The CDR3 sequence: CASGTGTGGGFQETQYF. The CDR3 nucleotides are TGTGCTAGTGGCACCGGGACAGGGGGGGGATTCCAAGAGACCCAGTACTTC. Full variable domain (remainder filled in from reference TRBV12-5 and TRBJ2-5): DARVTQTPRHKVTEMGQEVTMRCQPILGHNTVFWYRQTMMQGLELLAYFRNRAPLDDSGMPKDRFSAEMPDATLATLKIQPSEPRDSAVYFCASGTGTGGGFQETQYFGPGTRLLVL.